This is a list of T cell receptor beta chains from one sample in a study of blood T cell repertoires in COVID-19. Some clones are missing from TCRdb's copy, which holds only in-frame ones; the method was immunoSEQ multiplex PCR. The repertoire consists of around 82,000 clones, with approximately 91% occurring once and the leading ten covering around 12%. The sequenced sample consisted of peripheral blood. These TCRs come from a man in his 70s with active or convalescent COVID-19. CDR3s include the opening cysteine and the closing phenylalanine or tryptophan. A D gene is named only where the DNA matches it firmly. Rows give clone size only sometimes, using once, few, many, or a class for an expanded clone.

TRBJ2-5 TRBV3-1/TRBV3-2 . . CASSQVGSPRGGRQETQYF TGTGCCAGCAGCCAAGTAGGATCCCCCCGTGGAGGGCGCCAAGAGACCCAGTACTTC
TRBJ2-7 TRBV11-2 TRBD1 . CASSLGQGADEQYF TGTGCCAGCAGCCTCGGACAGGGGGCAGACGAGCAGTACTTC
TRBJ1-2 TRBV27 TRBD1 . CASSWGQGNYGYTF TGTGCCAGCAGTTGGGGACAGGGGAACTATGGCTACACCTTC
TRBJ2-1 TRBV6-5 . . CASTITVYSYNEQFF TGTGCCAGCACCATAACGGTCTACTCCTACAATGAGCAGTTCTTC
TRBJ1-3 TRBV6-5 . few CASSYSGGAGNTIYF TGTGCCAGCAGTTACTCTGGGGGGGCTGGAAACACCATATATTTT
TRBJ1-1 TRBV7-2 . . CASSLGRGGQNTEAFF TGTGCCAGCAGCTTAGGACGAGGAGGGCAGAACACTGAAGCTTTCTTT
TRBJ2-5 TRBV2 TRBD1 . CASLADRGETQYF TGTGCCAGCCTTGCGGACAGGGGAGAGACCCAGTACTTC
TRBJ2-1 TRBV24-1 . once CATRPSSYNEQFF TGTGCCACCAGGCCGAGCTCCTACAATGAGCAGTTCTTC
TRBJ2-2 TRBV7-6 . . CASSLAGHTGELFF TGTGCCAGCAGCTTGGCAGGGCACACCGGGGAGCTGTTTTTT
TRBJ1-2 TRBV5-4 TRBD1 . CASSFKGTGVGGYTF TGTGCCAGCAGCTTCAAAGGGACAGGGGTTGGCGGCTACACCTTC
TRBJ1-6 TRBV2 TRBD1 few CASSEARAGGNSPLHF TGTGCCAGCAGTGAAGCTCGGGCAGGGGGTAATTCACCCCTCCACTTT
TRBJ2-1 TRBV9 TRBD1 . CASSVARETFGQGSPGEQFF TGTGCCAGCAGCGTAGCCAGGGAGACGTTCGGACAGGGCTCTCCGGGGGAGCAGTTCTTC
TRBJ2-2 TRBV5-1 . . CASRTLANTGELFF TGCGCCAGCAGAACTCTGGCGAACACCGGGGAGCTGTTTTTT
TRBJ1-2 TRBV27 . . CASSFDRYLNYGYTF TGTGCCAGCAGTTTCGACAGATACCTAAACTATGGCTACACCTTC
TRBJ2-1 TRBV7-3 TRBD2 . CASSRGVYNEQFF TGTGCCAGCAGCCGGGGGGTTTACAATGAGCAGTTCTTC
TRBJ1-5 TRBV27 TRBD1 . CASSPDRGDNQPQHF TGTGCCAGCAGTCCCGACAGGGGGGACAATCAGCCCCAGCATTTT
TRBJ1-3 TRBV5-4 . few CASSLVPGNTIYF TGTGCCAGCAGCTTGGTTCCAGGAAACACCATATATTTT
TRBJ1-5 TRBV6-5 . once CASSYGPGGQPQHF TGTGCCAGCAGTTACGGGCCGGGGGGGCAGCCCCAGCATTTT
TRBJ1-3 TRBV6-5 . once CASSSTGSYSGNTIYF TGTGCCAGCAGTTCTACAGGGTCCTACTCTGGAAACACCATATATTTT
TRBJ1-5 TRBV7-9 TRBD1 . CASSPLQGQPQHF TGTGCCAGCAGCCCGTTACAGGGGCAGCCCCAGCATTTT
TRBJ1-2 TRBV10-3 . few CAISNTTRLYGYTF TGTGCCATCAGTAATACGACACGGCTCTATGGCTACACCTTC
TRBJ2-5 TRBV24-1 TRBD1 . CATSRVTGQGETQYF TGTGCCACCAGTCGGGTGACAGGGCAAGGAGAGACCCAGTACTTC